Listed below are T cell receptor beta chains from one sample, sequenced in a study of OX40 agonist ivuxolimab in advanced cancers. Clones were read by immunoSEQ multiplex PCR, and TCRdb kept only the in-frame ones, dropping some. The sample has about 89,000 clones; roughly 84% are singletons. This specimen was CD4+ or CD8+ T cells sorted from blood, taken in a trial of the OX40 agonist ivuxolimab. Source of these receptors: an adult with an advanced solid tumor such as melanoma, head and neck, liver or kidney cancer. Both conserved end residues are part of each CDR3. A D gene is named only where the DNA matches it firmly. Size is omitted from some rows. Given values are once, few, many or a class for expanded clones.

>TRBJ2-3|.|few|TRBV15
TGTGCCACCAGCAGAGATGCGTCAGGGTGGAGGACAGATACGCAGTATTTT
CATSRDASGWRTDTQYF
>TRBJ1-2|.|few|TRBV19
TGTGCCAGTAGTATGGCTGGGAGGCCTAGTGGCTACACCTTC
CASSMAGRPSGYTF
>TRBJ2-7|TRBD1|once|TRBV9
TGTGCCAGCACAAAGGGAGCAGGGGGCTACGAGCAGTACTTC
CASTKGAGGYEQYF
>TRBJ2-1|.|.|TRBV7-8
TGTGCCAGCAGCTTAGCTTGGGGGGCGTTCTACAATGAGCAGTTCTTC
CASSLAWGAFYNEQFF
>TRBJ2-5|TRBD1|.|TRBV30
TGTGCCTGGAGCTCAAACAGGGGGTACCAAGAGACCCAGTACTTC
CAWSSNRGYQETQYF
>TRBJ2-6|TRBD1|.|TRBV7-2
TGTGCCAGCAGCACATCCACCGGGACAGGCAACGTCCTGACTTTC
CASSTSTGTGNVLTF
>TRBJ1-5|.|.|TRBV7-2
TGTGCCAGCAGCCCTAGGGCGGGGGCCTCCAATCAGCCCCAGCATTTT
CASSPRAGASNQPQHF
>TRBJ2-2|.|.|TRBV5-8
TGTGCCAGCAGCTTGGACATGGTCGGGAACACCGGGGAGCTGTTTTTT
CASSLDMVGNTGELFF
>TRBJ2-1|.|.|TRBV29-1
TGCAGCGTTACTTCCGTACGGGCCACCCCTCTGGGCGAGCAGTTCTTC
CSVTSVRATPLGEQFF
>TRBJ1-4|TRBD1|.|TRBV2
TGTGCCAGCAGGGAAACAGGGGGGTATACTAATGAAAAACTGTTTTTT
CASRETGGYTNEKLFF
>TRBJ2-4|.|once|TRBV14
TGTGCCAGCAGCCAGGGCTTGGCCAAAAACATTCAGTACTTC
CASSQGLAKNIQYF
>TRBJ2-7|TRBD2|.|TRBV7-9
TGTGCCAGCAGCTTAGCTAGCGGGGGGTCCTCGCCCTACGAGCAGTACTTC
CASSLASGGSSPYEQYF
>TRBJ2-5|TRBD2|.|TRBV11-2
TGCGCCAGCAGCCACCGAACTAGCGGGGGGCGACAAGAGACCCAGTACTTC
CASSHRTSGGRQETQYF
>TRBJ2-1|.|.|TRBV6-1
TGTGCCAGCAGCCCCGGGACACGCTCCTACAATGAGCAGTTCTTC
CASSPGTRSYNEQFF
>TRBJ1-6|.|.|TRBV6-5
TGTGCCAGCAGGGGAGGACAGAAGAGTTCACCCCTCCACTTT
CASRGGQKSSPLHF
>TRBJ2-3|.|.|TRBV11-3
TGTGCCAGCAGCTTGACAGGCCTCGGCGGCACAGATACGCAGTATTTT
CASSLTGLGGTDTQYF
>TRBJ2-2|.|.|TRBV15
TGTGCCACCAGCAGAGATCGGACACCCTACCCAAACACCGGGGAGCTGTTTTTT
CATSRDRTPYPNTGELFF
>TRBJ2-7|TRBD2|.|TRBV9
TGTGCCAGCAGCGTAGCCTGGGGAGGGTACGAGCAGTACTTC
CASSVAWGGYEQYF
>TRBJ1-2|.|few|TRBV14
TGTGCCAGCAGCCAAACTAGACCCTCGGGCTACACCTTC
CASSQTRPSGYTF
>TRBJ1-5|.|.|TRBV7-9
TGTGCCAGCAGCTTAGGACAGTGGCCTCAGCCCCAGCATTTT
CASSLGQWPQPQHF
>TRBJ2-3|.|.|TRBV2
TGTGCCAGCGGGCGGGATTCAGATACGCAGTATTTT
CASGRDSDTQYF
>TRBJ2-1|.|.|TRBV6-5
TGTGCCAGCAGTTACTCCGGCAGGGATGAGCAGTTCTTC
CASSYSGRDEQFF
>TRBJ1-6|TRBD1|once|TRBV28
TGTGCCAGCAGTTTATTCAGAGGGGGCGATTCACCCCTCCACTTT
CASSLFRGGDSPLHF
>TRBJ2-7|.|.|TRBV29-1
TGCAGCGTTGAATACAGTGCCTACGAGCAGTACTTC
CSVEYSAYEQYF
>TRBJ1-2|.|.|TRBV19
TGTGCCAGTACCCCACCCTTCGGCAGGCAGGCCAACTATGGCTACACCTTC
CASTPPFGRQANYGYTF
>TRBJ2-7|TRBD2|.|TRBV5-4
TGTGCCAGCAGCCGACTAGCGGGGGGGTACGAGCAGTACTTC
CASSRLAGGYEQYF
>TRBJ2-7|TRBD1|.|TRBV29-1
TGCAGCGTGACAGGGGGCGGATACGAGCAGTACTTC
CSVTGGGYEQYF
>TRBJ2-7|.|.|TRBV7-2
TGTGCCAGCAGCCACAGGGACGAGCAGTACTTC
CASSHRDEQYF
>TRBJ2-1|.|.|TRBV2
TGTGCCAGCAGTGTAGGGGAACACCGTAGCAAACGTGAGCAGTTCTTC
CASSVGEHRSKREQFF
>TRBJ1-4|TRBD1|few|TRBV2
TGTGCCAGCAACAGGGGGTGGCCGAATGAAAAACTGTTTTTT
CASNRGWPNEKLFF
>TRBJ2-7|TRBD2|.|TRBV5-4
TGTGCCAGCAGCTTTCGGGAGGCCTACGAGCAGTACTTC
CASSFREAYEQYF
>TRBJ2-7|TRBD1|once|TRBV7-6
TGTGCCAGCAGCTCGGGACAGGGTGGCTACGAGCAGTACTTC
CASSSGQGGYEQYF
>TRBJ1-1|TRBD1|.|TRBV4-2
TGTGCCAGCAGCTCCCGAGGACAGGGGGCTGGAGAAGCTTTCTTT
CASSSRGQGAGEAFF
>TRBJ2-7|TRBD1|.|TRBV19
TGTGCCAGTAGTAAAAATCGGGACAGGAGCTACGAGCAGTACTTC
CASSKNRDRSYEQYF
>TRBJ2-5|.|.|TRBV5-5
TGTGCCAGCAGCTTGGAGGAAGAGACCCAGTACTTC
CASSLEEETQYF
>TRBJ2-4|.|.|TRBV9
TGTGCCAGCAGCGTAGGTGGAATGGGAAACATTCAGTACTTC
CASSVGGMGNIQYF
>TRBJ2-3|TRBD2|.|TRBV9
TGTGCCAGCAGCGTAGGGGTAGCGGGGGTTCAAGATACGCAGTATTTT
CASSVGVAGVQDTQYF
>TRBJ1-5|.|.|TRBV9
TGTGCCAGCAGCGTAGACGGGAGGGTTCAGCCCCAGCATTTT
CASSVDGRVQPQHF
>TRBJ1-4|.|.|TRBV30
TGTGCCTGGAGGACGGGTGCAACTAATGAAAAACTGTTTTTT
CAWRTGATNEKLFF
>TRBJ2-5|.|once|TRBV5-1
TGCGCCAGCAGCTTGGGCCGGGGGAGCCAAGAGACCCAGTACTTC
CASSLGRGSQETQYF